This T cell receptor beta chain was captured by sequencing in a study of blood T cell repertoires in COVID-19. This clone was found once. The CDR3 has 13 amino acids. V lost 1 base to trimming and J lost 7 bases, with 5 bases between them. The germline V gene encodes CDR1 MNHEY and CDR2 SVGEGT. The method was immunoSEQ multiplex PCR; TCRdb's version includes in-frame clones alone and lacks a portion of them. The table lists about 160,000 clones, approximately 85% of them singletons. The chain employs TRBV6-2 or TRBV6-3 and TRBJ1-6; weak D call: TRBD1 (5 bases). The sequence derives from a woman aged 50 to 60 with COVID-19, enrolled during active disease. The specimen sequenced was peripheral blood. The CDR3 nucleotides are TGTGCCAGCAGTTACTGGGGCAATTCACCCCTCCACTTT. Translated, it gives CASSYWGNSPLHF.